This entry lists 10 T cell receptor beta chains sequenced from one sample in a study of molecular identifiers for immune sequencing clone quantification. Using its own MiXCR run on the PCR reads, TCRdb lists one record per CDR3 protein. The sample holds 97,000 or so distinct CDR3 sequences, 24% seen once. Input material: naive CD8+ T cells from blood, with Jurkat cell RNA spiked in. The sample's subset: FACS-sorted CD8+CD4-CCR7+CD45RA+ naive T cells. The receptors were gathered from a human donor in good health. Some libraries in this study had Jurkat cell RNA spiked in.

This clonotype was seen many times. The V gene is TRBV12-3 or TRBV12-4, the J gene TRBJ2-6; 7 bases are a match to TRBD2. The CDR3 sequence is 17 residues long. J gave up 3 bases and V 2 bases, and 7 bases lay outside the gene matches. CDR3 sequence: CASSLPGGGSGANVLTF. CDR3 nucleotide sequence: TGTGCCAGCAGTTTACCGGGGGGTGGAAGTGGGGCCAACGTCCTGACTTTC.

This clonotype came up once. This may arise from a read error, as a much more abundant clone is one base away. The rearrangement joins TRBV3-1 to TRBJ2-7; 8 nucleotides agree with TRBD2. The germline V gene has CDR1 LGHDT and CDR2 YNNKEL (reference sequence). The CDR3 has 16 amino acids. The CDR3 protein is CASSQDSSGYSFEQYF. The CDR3 nucleotides are TGTGCCAGCAGCCAAGATTCTAGCGGGTACTCCTTCGAGCAGTACTTC.

This clonotype was seen repeatedly, ten times or more. The J gene is TRBJ2-2, the V gene TRBV27; perhaps D is TRBD1 or TRBD2 (5 bases each). The length of the CDR3 is 14 residues. Germline loops: CDR1 MNHEY, CDR2 SMNVEV (reference sequence). V dropped 2 bases and J dropped 6 bases, with 10 bases sitting between them. CDR3 amino acids: CASSLPGPPGELFF. DNA of the CDR3: TGTGCCAGCAGTTTACCGGGACCCCCCGGGGAGCTGTTTTTT.

Details on this clonotype: A single base separates this from a much larger clone, so it may be a read error. The chain recombines TRBV4-3 with TRBJ1-2; TRBD1 aligns across 7 bases. This CDR3 has 15 amino acids. CDR1 and CDR2 (germline): LGHNA, YSLEER. The CDR3 DNA reads as TGCGTCAGCAGCCTACAGTCAGGGGGAGACTATGGCTACACCTTC. It encodes CVSSLQSGGDYGYTF.

This chain joins TRBV13 and TRBJ2-1, with 9 bases that match TRBD1. The V segment lost 5 bases and the J segment 6 bases; nucleotides outside the gene matches: 14. The germline V gene encodes CDR1 PRHDT and CDR2 FYEKMQ (reference sequence). The CDR3 sequence is 17 residues long. The CDR3 DNA is TGTGCCAGCAGCACCCACCGCTGGGACAGGGCTTTCAATGAGCAGTTCTTC. The encoded protein is CASSTHRWDRAFNEQFF. Drawing the rest from reference TRBV13 and TRBJ2-1, the complete variable domain is AAGVIQSPRHLIKEKRETATLKCYPIPRHDTVYWYQQGPGQDPQFLISFYEKMQSDKGSIPDRFSAQQFSDYHSELNMSSLELGDSALYFCASSTHRWDRAFNEQFFGPGTRLTVL.

On this clonotype itself: The junction and the germline gene differ at one end; a read error may be behind it. J is TRBJ2-1 and V is TRBV11-3; 7 bases fit TRBD2. Germline-derived CDR1 and CDR2 are SGHNT and YENEEA. CDR3 length: 14 residues. CDR3: CAITSGTALDGQLF. CDR3 DNA: TGTGCCATCACAAGCGGGACCGCCTTGGATGGGCAGTTATTC.

The rearrangement joins TRBV20-1 to TRBJ1-6; D unclear. Germline assignment: CDR1 DFQATT and CDR2 SNEGSKA (reference sequence). Trimming removed 0 bases at V and 0 bases at J, with 12 bases between. The CDR3 spans 17 residues. The CDR3 nucleotides are TGCAGTGCTAGAGATCTGGATGCCAGCTCCTATAATTCACCCCTCCACTTT. Translated: CSARDLDASSYNSPLHF.

The table lists this clonotype with many counts. The CDR3 reads CAIREGSSETQYF. In nucleotides, the CDR3 is TGTGCCATCAGAGAGGGGTCTTCAGAGACCCAGTACTTC. J is TRBJ2-5 and V is TRBV10-3; perhaps D is TRBD1 or TRBD2 (5 bases each). The germline V gene encodes CDR1 ENHRY and CDR2 SYGVKD. Trimming took off 6 bases at V and 4 bases at J, with 12 bases between the two ends. This CDR3 is built from 13 residues.

The DNA for the CDR3 is TGTGCCAGCAGCGTAACGGACTCCCTGGGGAGCTCCTACGAGCAGTACTTC. Translated, it gives CASSVTDSLGSSYEQYF. The rearrangement uses TRBV9 and TRBJ2-7, with TRBD2 as a possible D gene (5 bases). Germline V gene sequence: CDR1 SGDLS, CDR2 YYNGEE. The V and J ends lost 1 base and 0 bases respectively, with 17 bases between them. This CDR3 has 17 amino acids.

This clonotype was seen only a few times. The chain recombines TRBV28 with TRBJ2-3; 9 bases match TRBD2. The CDR3 sequence is 17 residues long. V lost 3 bases, J lost 0 bases, and 7 bases stayed unmatched. Per the germline V gene, CDR1 is MDHEN and CDR2 is SYDVKM. CDR3 sequence: CASSLQWSGGSTDTQYF. The CDR3 DNA sequence: TGTGCCAGCAGTTTGCAGTGGAGCGGGGGGAGCACAGATACGCAGTATTTT.